This is a list of T cell receptor beta chains from one sample in a study of blood T cell repertoires in COVID-19. The protocol was immunoSEQ multiplex PCR, while the TCRdb copy is restricted to in-frame clones and leaves out a portion. This table holds some 180,000 clones, about four fifths found once. The sequenced sample was peripheral blood. Source of these receptors: a woman aged 35 to 49 with COVID-19, enrolled during active disease. CDR3s include the opening cysteine and the closing phenylalanine or tryptophan. A D gene is named only where the DNA matches it firmly. Size is omitted from some rows. Given values are once, few, many or a class for expanded clones.

j_call d_call clone_size v_call cdr3_aa cdr3_nt
TRBJ2-3 TRBD2 . TRBV7-8 CATRTSGNTDTQYF TGTGCCACCAGGACTAGCGGGAACACAGATACGCAGTATTTT
TRBJ1-2 . . TRBV4-1 CASSQVNEYGYTF TGCGCCAGCAGCCAAGTCAACGAGTATGGCTACACCTTC
TRBJ1-6 . . TRBV12-2 CASRITPGPTIVGSNSPLHF TGTGCAAGTCGCATTACGCCGGGCCCAACAATCGTTGGGAGTAATTCACCCCTCCACTTT
TRBJ1-1 TRBD1 . TRBV19 CATRTGAQAIEAFF TGTGCCACCCGGACAGGGGCGCAAGCAATTGAAGCTTTCTTT
TRBJ2-1 . . TRBV6-7 CASSGVASYNEQFF TGTGCCAGCTCGGGGGTCGCCTCCTACAATGAGCAGTTCTTC
TRBJ2-3 . few TRBV28 CASSLAVPTTDTQYF TGTGCCAGCAGTTTGGCGGTTCCAACTACAGATACGCAGTATTTT
TRBJ2-7 . many TRBV19 CASSTPTGQYF TGTGCCAGTAGTACACCCACCGGGCAGTACTTC
TRBJ2-5 TRBD2 . TRBV7-9 CASSLDGLAQETQYF TGTGCCAGCAGCCTAGACGGACTAGCCCAAGAGACCCAGTACTTC
TRBJ1-2 . . TRBV2 CASCPEEGYGYTF TGTGCCAGCTGCCCTGAGGAGGGCTATGGCTACACCTTC
TRBJ1-3 TRBD1 few TRBV9 CASSFGQGSFFGNTIYF TGTGCCAGCAGCTTTGGACAGGGGAGTTTTTTCGGAAACACCATATATTTT
TRBJ1-5 . . TRBV4-2 CASSQEASQLNQPQHF TGTGCCAGCAGCCAAGAAGCGTCGCAGCTCAATCAGCCCCAGCATTTT
TRBJ1-2 . . TRBV12-3/TRBV12-4 CASSVSQGGGYTF TGTGCCAGCAGTGTCTCACAGGGTGGCGGCTACACCTTC
TRBJ2-3 TRBD2 . TRBV15 CATSTIFSGRGDTQYF TGTGCCACCAGCACAATCTTTAGCGGGAGAGGGGATACGCAGTATTTT
TRBJ1-5 . . TRBV5-5 CASSLRSNQPQHF TGTGCCAGCAGCTTGCGTAGCAATCAGCCCCAGCATTTT
TRBJ1-2 . . TRBV6-5 CASQTYGYTF TGTGCCAGCCAGACATATGGCTACACCTTC
TRBJ2-3 . . TRBV29-1 CSARQGTDTQYF TGCAGCGCCCGACAGGGCACAGATACGCAGTATTTT
TRBJ2-7 . . TRBV7-2 CASSLLGGSYEQYF TGTGCCAGCAGCTTACTCGGGGGCTCCTACGAGCAGTACTTC
TRBJ1-1 . . TRBV19 CASIRGSGNTEAFF TGTGCCAGTATCCGGGGATCCGGTAACACTGAAGCTTTCTTT
TRBJ1-4 . . TRBV9 CASSVGGSLGTNEKLFF TGTGCCAGCAGCGTAGGTGGGAGCCTAGGGACTAATGAAAAACTGTTTTTT
TRBJ2-2 . few TRBV29-1 CSVPVTGELFF TGCAGCGTTCCAGTAACCGGGGAGCTGTTTTTT
TRBJ1-4 . . TRBV7-8 CASSLRQHATNEKLFF TGTGCCAGCAGCTTAAGACAGCATGCAACTAATGAAAAACTGTTTTTT
TRBJ2-2 . few TRBV7-7 CASSLDPAGGTELFF TGTGCTAGCAGCTTAGATCCGGCAGGGGGGACGGAGCTGTTTTTT
TRBJ2-5 TRBD2 . TRBV19 CASSISGGAAETQYF TGTGCCAGTAGTATTTCCGGGGGGGCCGCGGAGACCCAGTACTTC
TRBJ2-5 . . TRBV2 CAIKLGQGETQYF TGTGCCATAAAGTTAGGGCAGGGCGAGACCCAGTACTTC
TRBJ2-3 TRBD1 few TRBV3-1/TRBV3-2 CASSPDGTGPSDTQYF TGTGCCAGCAGCCCGGACGGGACAGGGCCATCAGATACGCAGTATTTT
TRBJ2-1 TRBD1 . TRBV5-6 CASSLVSGTVFNEQFF TGTGCCAGCAGCTTGGTTTCCGGGACAGTCTTCAATGAGCAGTTCTTC
TRBJ1-5 . few TRBV7-2 CASSLTDNSNQPQHF TGTGCCAGCAGCTTAACTGACAACTCGAATCAGCCCCAGCATTTT
TRBJ2-7 TRBD2 . TRBV27 CASSYSGSAAEQYF TGTGCCAGCAGTTATAGCGGGAGCGCGGCCGAGCAGTACTTC
TRBJ1-5 TRBD1 few TRBV28 CASSSMTGTNQPQHF TGTGCCAGCAGCTCGATGACAGGGACCAATCAGCCCCAGCATTTT
TRBJ1-5 . . TRBV6-1 CASSEGSGGAGSNQPQHF TGTGCCAGCAGTGAAGGTTCGGGGGGCGCGGGATCCAATCAGCCCCAGCATTTT
TRBJ2-1 . . TRBV4-1 CASSLGQGPLNEQFF TGCGCCAGCAGCCTCGGGCAGGGGCCCCTCAATGAGCAGTTCTTC
TRBJ2-5 TRBD2 . TRBV7-7 CASSLRGLFPQYF TGTGCTAGCAGCCTGCGGGGACTATTTCCCCAGTACTTC
TRBJ1-1 . . TRBV6-5 CASSRGNTEAFF TGTGCCAGCAGTAGGGGCAACACTGAAGCTTTCTTT
TRBJ2-1 TRBD2 . TRBV5-6 CASSPLLAAQSSYNEQFF TGTGCCAGCAGCCCGCTACTAGCGGCCCAAAGCTCCTACAATGAGCAGTTCTTC
TRBJ2-1 . . TRBV7-8 CASSLPDEQFF TGTGCCAGCAGCTTACCCGATGAGCAGTTCTTC
TRBJ1-4 TRBD1 . TRBV18 CASSPPGGADEKLFF TGTGCCAGCTCACCACCAGGGGGCGCCGATGAAAAACTGTTTTTT
TRBJ2-1 . . TRBV5-1 CASSSTRGRYNEQFF TGCGCCAGCAGCTCTACCAGGGGTCGTTACAATGAGCAGTTCTTC
TRBJ2-3 TRBD2 . TRBV5-4 CASRLAGSTDTQYF TGTGCCAGCCGGCTAGCGGGAAGCACAGATACGCAGTATTTT
TRBJ2-5 . . TRBV5-8 CASSGGYQETQYF TGTGCCAGCAGTGGCGGGTACCAAGAGACCCAGTACTTC
TRBJ2-1 . . TRBV19 CASTRGPSPYNEQFF TGTGCCAGTACCCGTGGGCCTTCCCCCTACAATGAGCAGTTCTTC
TRBJ2-2 TRBD2 . TRBV2 CASTSGRDTGELFF TGTGCCAGCACTAGCGGGAGAGACACCGGGGAGCTGTTTTTT
TRBJ1-2 TRBD1 . TRBV6-6 CASSINRGGYTF TGTGCCAGCAGTATCAACAGGGGCGGCTACACCTTC